One sample yielded the 23 T cell receptor beta chains listed below, sequenced in a study of T cell repertoires in cytomegalovirus infection. Their antigen targets remain unknown. One entry per CDR3 protein, called by TCRdb with MiXCR from the reads. The table lists 900,000 to 950,000 distinct CDR3 sequences, approximately 30% of them singletons. The source material was cultured CD8+ T cells from PBMCs, sampled from culture after CMV antigen stimulation. These receptor sequences come from a human donor in good health (CMV status not recorded). Some clones in this sample may be carry-over from other donors' samples.

The chain is built from TRBV7-9 and TRBJ2-5; the D call may be TRBD1 or TRBD2 (5 bases each). Trimming pared 6 bases from V and 4 bases from J, leaving 18 bases between. Germline values: CDR1 SEHNR, CDR2 FQNEAQ (reference sequence). The CDR3 totals 15 residues. In DNA form, the CDR3 reads TGTGCCAGCAGTTCCCGGGAAAGGGGCCGAGAGACCCAGTACTTC. It translates to CASSSRERGRETQYF.

There are a few counts of this clonotype. The chain uses TRBV15 and TRBJ2-1, with 7 bases that match TRBD2. The germline V gene has CDR1 LNHNV and CDR2 YYDKDF (reference sequence). There are 13 residues in the CDR3. V lost 0 bases, J lost 8 bases, and 1 base stayed unmatched. In DNA form, the CDR3 reads TGTGCCACCAGCAGAGATCGGGGGGATGAGCAGTTCTTC. It encodes CATSRDRGDEQFF.

There are a few counts of this clonotype. The CDR3 DNA is TGCGCCAGCAGCCAAGATCCCGGGACAGGGAATGAAAAACTGTTTTTT. Protein product: CASSQDPGTGNEKLFF. The rearrangement links TRBV4-1 to TRBJ1-4, with 9 bases fitting TRBD1. Unmatched junction bases numbered 4, after V lost 0 bases and J lost 5 bases. Germline-derived CDR1 and CDR2 are MGHRA and YSYEKL. The CDR3 consists of 16 residues.

The chain is built from TRBV28 and TRBJ2-1; 9 positions agree with TRBD1. CDR1 is MDHEN and CDR2 is SYDVKM in the germline V gene. After removal of 8 bases from V and 0 bases from J, the junction contained 8 bases not matched to a gene. This CDR3 contains 16 residues. The CDR3 loop is CASGAGTGYSYNEQFF. The CDR3 DNA reads as TGTGCCAGCGGGGCCGGGACAGGGTACTCCTACAATGAGCAGTTCTTC.

This clonotype was counted many times. The genes are TRBV11-2 and TRBJ2-1; 10 bases agree with TRBD1. Per the germline V gene, CDR1 is SGHAT and CDR2 is FQNNGV. The CDR3 length is 16 residues. V was clipped by 5 bases and J by 4 bases; unmatched bases: 8. This CDR3 is CASSTAGTGVYNEQFF. The CDR3 region has the DNA TGTGCCAGCAGCACCGCCGGGACAGGGGTATACAATGAGCAGTTCTTC.

The chain joins TRBV9 to TRBJ1-5; possible D gene TRBD1, 6 bases. The ends were cut back, 4 bases at V and 4 bases at J, with 15 bases in the middle. Germline-derived CDR1 and CDR2 are SGDLS and YYNGEE. This CDR3 has 15 amino acids. CDR3 residues: CASSRTARLNQPQHF. The CDR3 DNA reads TGTGCCAGCAGCCGGACAGCCAGACTAAATCAGCCCCAGCATTTT.

This rearrangement joins TRBV20-1 to TRBJ1-2, with no clear D. The V gene lost 3 bases and the J gene lost 0 bases, with 8 bases spanning the gap. The CDR3 has 13 residues. Germline CDR1 reads DFQATT; CDR2 reads SNEGSKA (reference sequence). CDR3: CSARYPTNYGYTF. CDR3 sequence (DNA): TGCAGTGCTAGGTACCCGACTAACTATGGCTACACCTTC.

This clonotype was counted only a few times. The chain combines TRBV7-3 with TRBJ2-1; 7 nucleotides align to TRBD1. The germline CDR1 and CDR2 sequences are SGHTA and FQGTGA. The CDR3 is made up of 14 amino acids. Trimming removed 0 bases from V and 5 bases from J; junction bases left unmatched: 1. CDR3 loop: CASSLTGQNNEQFF. The CDR3, as DNA: TGTGCCAGCAGCTTAACGGGACAGAACAATGAGCAGTTCTTC.

The chain carries TRBV11-1 and TRBJ2-1; either TRBD1 or TRBD2 may supply D (5 bases each). The CDR3 totals 13 residues. Germline loops: CDR1 SGHAT, CDR2 FQDESV (reference sequence). Trimming stripped 4 bases from V and 8 bases from J, with 12 bases between. CDR3 nucleotide sequence: TGTGCCAGCAGCTACGGGGCAGTCGATGAGCAGTTCTTC. Encoded protein: CASSYGAVDEQFF.

V and J are TRBV12-3 or TRBV12-4 and TRBJ1-4; D remains unclear. The CDR3 contains 15 residues. V lost 1 base, J lost 6 bases, and 12 bases lay in between. The DNA of the CDR3 is TGTGCCAGCAGTTTAGGTACAGCGGGATATGAAAAACTGTTTTTT. It is translated as CASSLGTAGYEKLFF.

The gene calls are TRBV6-5 and TRBJ2-7; 8 bases map to TRBD1. CDR1 and CDR2 from the germline V gene are MNHEY and SVGAGI. This CDR3 spans 13 amino acids. The ends lost 7 bases at V and 3 bases at J; junction bases unmatched: 5. This CDR3 reads CASTRTGYYEQYF. CDR3 sequence (DNA): TGTGCCAGCACTCGGACAGGGTACTACGAGCAGTACTTC.

V usage is TRBV5-6 and J usage is TRBJ1-5; 9 bases are shared with TRBD1. The CDR3 totals 14 residues. Germline trimming cut 2 bases from V and 6 bases from J; bases unmatched to any gene: 3. CDR1 and CDR2 from the germline V gene are SGHDT and YYEEEE. CDR3 nucleotide sequence: TGTGCCAGCAGCTTCGGGACAGGGAGTCAGCCCCAGCATTTT. Translated: CASSFGTGSQPQHF. Based on the CDR3 plus reference TRBV5-6 and TRBJ1-5, the full variable domain is DAGVTQSPTHLIKTRGQQVTLRCSPKSGHDTVSWYQQALGQGPQFIFQYYEEEERQRGNFPDRFSGHQFPNYSSELNVNALLLGDSALYLCASSFGTGSQPQHFGDGTRLSIL.

The V call is TRBV27, the J call TRBJ1-1; TRBD1 matches 11 bases. Trimming at V came to 4 bases and at J to 3 bases, leaving 7 bases not matched to a gene. In germline, CDR1 is MNHEY, CDR2 SMNVEV (reference sequence). The CDR3 length is 16 residues. The CDR3 nucleotides are TGTGCCAGCAGTTCCGCAGGGACAGGGGGGTACACTGAAGCTTTCTTT. Its translation is CASSSAGTGGYTEAFF.

This clonotype has a handful of counts. The chain joins TRBV2 to TRBJ2-7; 8 nucleotides align to TRBD1. This CDR3 has 16 amino acids. Germline V CDR1 and CDR2: SNHLY, FYNNEI. With 6 bases clipped from V and 4 bases from J, the junction kept 14 bases outside the gene matches. CDR3 DNA: TGTGCCAGCAGCCCTGCCGTGACAGGGGAGAATTACGAGCAGTACGTC. Protein: CASSPAVTGENYEQYV.

This clonotype was recorded at least ten times. The chain couples TRBV7-8 to TRBJ2-1; the match to TRBD2 covers 11 bases. The CDR3 is made up of 21 amino acids. Germline values: CDR1 SGHVS, CDR2 FQNEAQ. V was pared by 0 bases and J by 0 bases, with 13 bases of the junction left unmatched. CDR3 nucleotides: TGTGCCAGCAGCTTAGCAAGTTTTCTAGCGGGGGGTTTGAGCTCCTACAATGAGCAGTTCTTC. Its protein product is CASSLASFLAGGLSSYNEQFF.

There are a few counts of this clonotype. The genes are TRBV15 and TRBJ1-2; 7 positions agree with TRBD1. The CDR3 totals 15 residues. Germline V gene data show CDR1 as LNHNV and CDR2 as YYDKDF (reference sequence). The ends lost 3 bases at V and 4 bases at J; junction bases unmatched: 8. In nucleotides, the CDR3 is TGTGCCACCAGCAGCCGGGACAGTTCGACCTATGGCTACACCTTC. Translating gives CATSSRDSSTYGYTF.

In the case of this clonotype: A much larger clone is a single base away; this may be a read error. The chain joins TRBV7-9 to TRBJ2-1; D ambiguous. Germline CDR1 reads SEHNR; CDR2 reads FQNEAQ (reference sequence). The CDR3 spans 11 residues. V shed 5 bases and J shed 7 bases, with 6 bases lying between them. The CDR3 loop reads CASSPKNEQFF. The CDR3, as DNA: TGTGCCAGCAGCCCGAAGAATGAGCAGTTCTTC. Drawing the rest from reference TRBV7-9 and TRBJ2-1, the complete variable domain is DTGVSQNPRHKITKRGQNVTFRCDPISEHNRLYWYRQTLGQGPEFLTYFQNEAQLEKSRLLSDRFSAERPKGSFSTLEIQRTEQGDSAMYLCASSPKNEQFFGPGTRLTVL.

The chain is built from TRBV5-5 and TRBJ2-7; 8 nucleotides align to TRBD1. Trimming removed 0 bases from V and 7 bases from J; junction bases left unmatched: 6. This CDR3 has 14 residues. Germline CDR1 is SGHKS and CDR2 is YYEKEE (reference sequence). The CDR3 loop is CASSLDGRGREQYF. CDR3 bases: TGTGCCAGCAGCTTGGATGGCAGGGGGCGAGAGCAGTACTTC.

The V call is TRBV9, the J call TRBJ1-2; 8 nucleotides align to TRBD1. Germline CDR1 and CDR2: SGDLS and YYNGEE. The CDR3 runs 14 residues. J lost 8 bases, V lost 3 bases, and 9 bases had no gene match. CDR3 loop: CASSERGQVGGYTF. Here the CDR3 DNA reads TGTGCCAGCAGCGAACGGGGACAGGTCGGGGGCTACACCTTC.

This clonotype was seen a single time. The chain is built from TRBV6-6 and TRBJ2-7; D perhaps matches TRBD2 (5 bases). Germline assignment: CDR1 MNHNY and CDR2 SVGAGI (reference sequence). Trimming pared 10 bases from V and 0 bases from J, leaving 10 bases between. The CDR3 length is 12 residues. CDR3 residues: CATQGSSYEQYV. Written as DNA, the CDR3 is TGTGCCACCCAAGGGAGCTCCTACGAGCAGTACGTC.

This clonotype was counted a few times. J is TRBJ1-1 and V is TRBV6-5, with 9 bases aligning to TRBD1. V trimming: 6 bases; J trimming: 4 bases; junction bases outside the gene matches: 9. The CDR3 runs 15 residues. CDR1 is MNHEY and CDR2 is SVGAGI in the germline V gene. The CDR3, as DNA: TGTGCCAGCAGGGGATCGACAGGGGGTATCACTGAAGCTTTCTTT. Translated: CASRGSTGGITEAFF.

This clonotype has ten or more counts. V gene TRBV12-3 or TRBV12-4 combines with J gene TRBJ2-2, with a weak D call TRBD1 (5 bases). V dropped 5 bases and J dropped 2 bases, with 9 bases sitting between them. The CDR3 length is 14 residues. The CDR3 region has the DNA TGTGCCAGCAGTCCGGACACCAACACCGGGGAGCTGTTTTTT. Its protein product is CASSPDTNTGELFF.

This clonotype was recorded a few times. The genes are TRBV15 and TRBJ2-7; possibly TRBD2 for D (5 bases). Germline-derived CDR1 and CDR2 are LNHNV and YYDKDF (reference sequence). The CDR3 is 14 residues long. The V end was cut by 0 bases, the J end by 1 base, with 7 bases between. The CDR3 coding sequence is TGTGCCACCAGCAGAGATCGAGGGTCCTACGAGCAGTACGTC. Its translation: CATSRDRGSYEQYV.